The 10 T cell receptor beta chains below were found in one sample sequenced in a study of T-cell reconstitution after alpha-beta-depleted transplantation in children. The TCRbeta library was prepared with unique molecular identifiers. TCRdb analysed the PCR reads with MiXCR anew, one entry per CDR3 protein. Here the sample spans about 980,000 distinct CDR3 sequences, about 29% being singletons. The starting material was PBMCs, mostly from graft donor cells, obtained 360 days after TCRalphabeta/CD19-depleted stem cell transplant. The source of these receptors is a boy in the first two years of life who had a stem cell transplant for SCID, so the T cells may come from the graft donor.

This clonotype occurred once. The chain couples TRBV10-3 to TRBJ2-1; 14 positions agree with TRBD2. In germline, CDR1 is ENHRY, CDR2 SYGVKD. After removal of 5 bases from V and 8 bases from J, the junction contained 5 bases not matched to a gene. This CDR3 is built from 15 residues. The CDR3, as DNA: TGTGCCATCAGTCCGGGACTAGCGGGGGCGGATGAGCAGTTCTTC. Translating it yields CAISPGLAGADEQFF.

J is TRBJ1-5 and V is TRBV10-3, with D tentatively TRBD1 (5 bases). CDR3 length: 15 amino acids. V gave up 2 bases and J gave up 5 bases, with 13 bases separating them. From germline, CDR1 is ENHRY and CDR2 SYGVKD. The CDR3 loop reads CAISEADLGDQPQHF. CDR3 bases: TGTGCCATCAGTGAGGCCGACTTGGGGGATCAGCCCCAGCATTTT.

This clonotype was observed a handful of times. The CDR3 loop reads CASSVGPWTGENTEAFF. Here the CDR3 DNA reads TGTGCCAGCAGCGTCGGACCTTGGACAGGGGAGAACACTGAAGCTTTCTTT. The chain employs TRBV9 and TRBJ1-1, with 9 positions matching TRBD1. The germline CDR1 and CDR2 sequences are SGDLS and YYNGEE. The CDR3 extends over 17 amino acids. V was pared by 2 bases and J by 1 base, with 9 bases of the junction left unmatched.

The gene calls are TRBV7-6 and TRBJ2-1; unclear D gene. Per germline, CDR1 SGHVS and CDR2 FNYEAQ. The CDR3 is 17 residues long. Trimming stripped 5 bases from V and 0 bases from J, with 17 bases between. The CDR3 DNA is TGTGCCAGCAGCCCGCCCCAAGGGCCTAGCTCCTACAATGAGCAGTTCTTC. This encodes CASSPPQGPSSYNEQFF.

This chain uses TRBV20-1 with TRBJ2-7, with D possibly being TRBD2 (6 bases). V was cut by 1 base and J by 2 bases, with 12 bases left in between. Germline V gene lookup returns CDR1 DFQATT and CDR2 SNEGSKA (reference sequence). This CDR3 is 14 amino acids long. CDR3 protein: CSARGGGRTYEQYF. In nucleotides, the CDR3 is TGCAGTGCTAGAGGTGGAGGGAGAACCTACGAGCAGTACTTC.

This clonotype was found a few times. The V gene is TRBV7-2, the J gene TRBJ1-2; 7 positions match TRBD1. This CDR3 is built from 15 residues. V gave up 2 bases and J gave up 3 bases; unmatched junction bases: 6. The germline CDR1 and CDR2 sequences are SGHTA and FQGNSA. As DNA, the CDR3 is TGTGCCAGCAGCTTAAACCGGGACAGATACTATGGCTACACCTTC. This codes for CASSLNRDRYYGYTF.

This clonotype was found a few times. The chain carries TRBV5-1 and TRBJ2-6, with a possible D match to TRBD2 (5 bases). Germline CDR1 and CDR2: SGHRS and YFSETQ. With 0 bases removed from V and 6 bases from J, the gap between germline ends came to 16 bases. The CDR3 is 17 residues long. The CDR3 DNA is TGCGCCAGCAGCTTGGTTGGGCTCCGGGATACGGCCAACGTCCTGACTTTC. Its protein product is CASSLVGLRDTANVLTF.

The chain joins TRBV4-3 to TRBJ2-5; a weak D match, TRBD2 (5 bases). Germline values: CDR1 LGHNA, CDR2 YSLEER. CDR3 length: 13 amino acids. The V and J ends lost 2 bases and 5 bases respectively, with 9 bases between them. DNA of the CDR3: TGCGCCAGCAGCCAACGGACGGGGGAGACCCAGTACTTC. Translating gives CASSQRTGETQYF.

CDR3 in DNA: TGTGCCAGCAGTCGCGGGGGGGGACCCCCTAACATTCAGTACTTC. Amino acid sequence: CASSRGGGPPNIQYF. The chain couples TRBV2 to TRBJ2-4; 9 bases fit TRBD2. Unmatched junction bases numbered 9, after V lost 5 bases and J lost 7 bases. This CDR3 has 15 amino acids. Per the germline V gene, CDR1 is SNHLY and CDR2 is FYNNEI.

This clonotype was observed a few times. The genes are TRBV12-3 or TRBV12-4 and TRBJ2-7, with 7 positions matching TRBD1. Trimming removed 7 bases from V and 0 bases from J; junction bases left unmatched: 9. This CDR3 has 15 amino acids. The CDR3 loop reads CASTSGQDTSYEQYF. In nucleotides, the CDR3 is TGTGCCAGCACCTCTGGACAGGACACCTCCTACGAGCAGTACTTC.